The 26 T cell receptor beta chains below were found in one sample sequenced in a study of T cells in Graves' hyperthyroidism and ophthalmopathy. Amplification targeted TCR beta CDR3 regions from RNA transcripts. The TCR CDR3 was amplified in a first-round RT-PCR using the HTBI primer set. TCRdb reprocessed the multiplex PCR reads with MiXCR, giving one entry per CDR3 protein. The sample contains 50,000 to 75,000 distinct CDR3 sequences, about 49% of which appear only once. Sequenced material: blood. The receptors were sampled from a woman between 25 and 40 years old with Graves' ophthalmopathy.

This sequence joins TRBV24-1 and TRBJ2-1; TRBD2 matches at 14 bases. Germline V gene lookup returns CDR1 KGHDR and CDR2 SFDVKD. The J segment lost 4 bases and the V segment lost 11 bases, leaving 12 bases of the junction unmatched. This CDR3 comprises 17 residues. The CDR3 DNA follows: TGTGCCAGCTCAGTGACTAGCGGGAGGGAAACATACAATGAGCAGTTCTTC. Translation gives CASSVTSGRETYNEQFF.

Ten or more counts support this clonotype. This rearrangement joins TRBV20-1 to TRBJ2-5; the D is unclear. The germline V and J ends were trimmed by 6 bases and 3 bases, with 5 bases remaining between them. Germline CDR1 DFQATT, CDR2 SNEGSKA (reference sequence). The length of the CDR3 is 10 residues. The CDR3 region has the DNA TGCAGTGCGCATAAAGAGACCCAGTACTTC. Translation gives CSAHKETQYF.

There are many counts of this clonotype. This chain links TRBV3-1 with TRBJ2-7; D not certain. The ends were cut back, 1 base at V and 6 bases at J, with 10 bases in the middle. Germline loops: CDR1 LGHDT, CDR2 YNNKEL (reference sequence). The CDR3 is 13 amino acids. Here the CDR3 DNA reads TGTGCCAGCAGCCAAGTTTCATTAGGCGAGCAGTACTTC. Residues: CASSQVSLGEQYF.

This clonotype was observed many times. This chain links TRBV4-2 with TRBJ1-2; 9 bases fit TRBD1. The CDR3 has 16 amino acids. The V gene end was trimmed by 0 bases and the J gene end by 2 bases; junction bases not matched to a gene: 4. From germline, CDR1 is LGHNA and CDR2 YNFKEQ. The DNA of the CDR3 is TGTGCCAGCAGCCAAGAAAGGGGGACAGGGAACTATGGCTACACCTTC. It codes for CASSQERGTGNYGYTF.

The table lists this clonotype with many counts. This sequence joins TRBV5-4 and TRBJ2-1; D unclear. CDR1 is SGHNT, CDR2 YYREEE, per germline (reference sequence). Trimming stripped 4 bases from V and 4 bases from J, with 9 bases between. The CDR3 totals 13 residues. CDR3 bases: TGTGCCAGCAGCCCAACGCCTTACAATGAGCAGTTCTTC. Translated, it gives CASSPTPYNEQFF. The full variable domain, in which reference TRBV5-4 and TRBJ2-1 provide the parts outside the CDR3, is ETGVTQSPTHLIKTRGQQVTLRCSSQSGHNTVSWYQQALGQGPQFIFQYYREEENGRGNFPPRFSGLQFPNYSSELNVNALELDDSALYLCASSPTPYNEQFFGPGTRLTVL.

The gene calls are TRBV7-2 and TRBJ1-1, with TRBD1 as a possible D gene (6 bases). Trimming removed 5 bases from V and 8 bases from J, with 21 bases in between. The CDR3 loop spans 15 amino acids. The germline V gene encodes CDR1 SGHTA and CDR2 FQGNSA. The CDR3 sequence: CASSDRNVMSTEAFF. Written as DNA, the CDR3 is TGTGCCAGCAGCGACAGGAACGTTATGAGCACGGAAGCTTTCTTT.

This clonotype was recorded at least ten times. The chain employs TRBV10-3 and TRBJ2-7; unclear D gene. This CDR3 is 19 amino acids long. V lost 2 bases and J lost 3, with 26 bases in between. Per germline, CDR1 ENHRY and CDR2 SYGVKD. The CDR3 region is CAISETPGRTSISLYEQYF. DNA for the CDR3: TGTGCCATCAGTGAGACCCCCGGCCGTACTTCCATCTCCCTCTACGAGCAGTACTTC.

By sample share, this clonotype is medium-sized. In DNA form, the CDR3 reads TGTGCCACCAGTGACCCGGGCATAAATCAGCCCCAGCATTTT. It yields the protein CATSDPGINQPQHF. This chain links TRBV24-1 with TRBJ1-5; no reliable D call. The CDR3 runs 14 residues. Per germline, CDR1 KGHDR and CDR2 SFDVKD. Trimming cost V 4 bases and J 4 bases, with 10 bases left between them.

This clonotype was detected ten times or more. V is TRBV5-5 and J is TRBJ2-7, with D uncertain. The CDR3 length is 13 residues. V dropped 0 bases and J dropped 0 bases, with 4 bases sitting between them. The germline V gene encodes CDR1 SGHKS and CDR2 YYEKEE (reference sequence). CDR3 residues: CASSLESSYEQYF. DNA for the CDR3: TGTGCCAGCAGCTTGGAATCCTCCTACGAGCAGTACTTC.

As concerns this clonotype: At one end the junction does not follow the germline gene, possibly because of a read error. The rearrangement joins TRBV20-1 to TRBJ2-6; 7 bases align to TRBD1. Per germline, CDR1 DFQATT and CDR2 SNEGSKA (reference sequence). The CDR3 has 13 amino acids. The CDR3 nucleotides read TGCAGTGCTAGGGGGACAGTCGTGAACACTGAAGCTTTC. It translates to CSARGTVVNTEAF.

CDR3 bases: TGTGCCAGCAATCGAGGGGGGGCGCGAAATCAGCCCCAGCATTTT. It is translated as CASNRGGARNQPQHF. The chain couples TRBV12-3 or TRBV12-4 to TRBJ1-5, with D perhaps matching TRBD1 (6 bases). The CDR3 loop spans 15 amino acids. The germline V and J ends were trimmed by 7 bases and 4 bases, with 17 bases remaining between them.

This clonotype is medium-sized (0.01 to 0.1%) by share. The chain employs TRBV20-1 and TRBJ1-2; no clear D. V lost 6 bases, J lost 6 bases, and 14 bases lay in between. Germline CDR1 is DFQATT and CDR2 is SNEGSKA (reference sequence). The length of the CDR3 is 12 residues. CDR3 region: CSASRRPNGYTF. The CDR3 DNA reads TGCAGTGCCAGTAGACGTCCAAATGGCTACACCTTC.

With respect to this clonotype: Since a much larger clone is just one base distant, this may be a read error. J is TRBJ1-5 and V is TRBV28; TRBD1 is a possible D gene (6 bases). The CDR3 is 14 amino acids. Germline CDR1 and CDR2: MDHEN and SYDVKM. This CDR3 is CASRVGQGNRPQHF. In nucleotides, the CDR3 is TGTGCCAGCAGGGTTGGGCAGGGGAATCGGCCCCAGCATTTT.

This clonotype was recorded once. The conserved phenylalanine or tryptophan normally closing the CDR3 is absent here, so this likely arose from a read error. For the CDR3, the DNA is TGCAGTGCTGCTACTAGCGGGAGGGCTGACGAGCAGTACTGC. Its protein is CSAATSGRADEQYC. V is TRBV20-1 and J is TRBJ2-7; 13 bases line up with TRBD2. Germline V CDR1 and CDR2: DFQATT, SNEGSKA (reference sequence). The J segment lost 5 bases and the V segment lost 5 bases, leaving 6 bases of the junction unmatched. CDR3 length: 14 amino acids.

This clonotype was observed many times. In nucleotides, the CDR3 is TGTGCCAGCGGGACAGGGTTGGATCAGCCCCAGCATTTT. Translated, it gives CASGTGLDQPQHF. The chain links TRBV12-3 or TRBV12-4 to TRBJ1-5; TRBD1 aligns across 9 bases. There are 13 residues in the CDR3. J was trimmed by 5 bases and V by 8 bases; bases with no gene match: 4.

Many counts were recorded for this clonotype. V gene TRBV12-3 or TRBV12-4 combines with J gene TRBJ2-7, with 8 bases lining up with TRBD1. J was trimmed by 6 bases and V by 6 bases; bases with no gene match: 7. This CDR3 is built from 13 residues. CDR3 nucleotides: TGTGCCAGCAGCAAGACAGGGGTGATCGAGCAGTACTTC. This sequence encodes CASSKTGVIEQYF.

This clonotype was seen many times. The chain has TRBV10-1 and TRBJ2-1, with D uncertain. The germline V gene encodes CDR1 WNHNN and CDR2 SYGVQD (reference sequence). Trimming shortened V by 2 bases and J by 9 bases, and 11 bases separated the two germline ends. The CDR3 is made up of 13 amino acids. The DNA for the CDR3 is TGCGCCAGCAGTGAGACCGTTTGGGGTGAGCAGTTCTTC. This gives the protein CASSETVWGEQFF.

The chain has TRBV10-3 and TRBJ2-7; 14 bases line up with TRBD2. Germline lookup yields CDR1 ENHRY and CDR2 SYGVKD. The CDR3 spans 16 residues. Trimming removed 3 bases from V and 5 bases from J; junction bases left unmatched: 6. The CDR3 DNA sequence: TGTGCCATCAGTGACCTTGGGACTAGCGGGAGAGACGAGCAGTACTTC. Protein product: CAISDLGTSGRDEQYF.

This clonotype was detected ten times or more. The CDR3 DNA sequence: TGCAGTGCTAGGTCCGGGACAGGGTTTTCCTACAATGAGCAGTTCTTC. Translating gives CSARSGTGFSYNEQFF. The chain carries TRBV20-1 and TRBJ2-1; 9 nucleotides match TRBD1. The V segment lost 3 bases and the J segment 1 base; nucleotides outside the gene matches: 7. Germline V gene sequence: CDR1 DFQATT, CDR2 SNEGSKA (reference sequence). The CDR3 contains 16 residues.

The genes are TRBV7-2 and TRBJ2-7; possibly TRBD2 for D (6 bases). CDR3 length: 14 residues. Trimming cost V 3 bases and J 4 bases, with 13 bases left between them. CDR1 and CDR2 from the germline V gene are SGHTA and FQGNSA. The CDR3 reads CASSLSSGEYEQYF. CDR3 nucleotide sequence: TGTGCCAGCAGCTTGAGTTCGGGGGAATACGAGCAGTACTTC.

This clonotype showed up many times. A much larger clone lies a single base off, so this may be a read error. The CDR3 coding sequence is TGTGCCAGCAGCGTTCGGGGGGCCTACGAGCAGTACTTC. Translation: CASSVRGAYEQYF. The chain carries TRBV9 and TRBJ2-7; TRBD2 agrees at 7 bases. The CDR3 has 13 amino acids. Germline values: CDR1 SGDLS, CDR2 YYNGEE. Unmatched junction bases numbered 1, after V lost 2 bases and J lost 2 bases.

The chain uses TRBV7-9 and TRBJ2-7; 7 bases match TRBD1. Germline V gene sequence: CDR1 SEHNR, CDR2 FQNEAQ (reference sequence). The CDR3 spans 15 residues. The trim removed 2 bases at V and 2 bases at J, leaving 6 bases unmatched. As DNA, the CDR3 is TGTGCCAGCAGCTTAACCACAGGGGACACCTACGAGCAGTACTTC. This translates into CASSLTTGDTYEQYF.

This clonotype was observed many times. In nucleotides, the CDR3 is TGTGCCAGCAGCCAAGGGGGGAACACCGGGGAGCTGTTTTTT. Translated, it gives CASSQGGNTGELFF. The J gene is TRBJ2-2, the V gene TRBV7-9; D may be TRBD1 (6 bases). CDR3 length equals 14 residues. The germline V gene has CDR1 SEHNR and CDR2 FQNEAQ (reference sequence). With 5 bases removed from V and 1 base from J, the gap between germline ends came to 8 bases.

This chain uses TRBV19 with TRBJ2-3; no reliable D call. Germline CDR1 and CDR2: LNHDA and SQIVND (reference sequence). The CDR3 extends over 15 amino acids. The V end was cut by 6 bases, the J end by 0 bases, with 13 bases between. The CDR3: CASSVGSESTDTQYF. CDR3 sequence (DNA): TGTGCCAGTAGCGTGGGCTCGGAAAGCACAGATACGCAGTATTTT.

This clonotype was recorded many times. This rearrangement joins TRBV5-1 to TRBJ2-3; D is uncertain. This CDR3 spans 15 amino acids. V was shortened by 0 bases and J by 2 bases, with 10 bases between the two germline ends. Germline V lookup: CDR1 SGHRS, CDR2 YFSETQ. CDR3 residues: CASSLAAVLTDTQYF. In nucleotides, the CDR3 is TGCGCCAGCAGCTTGGCGGCAGTACTCACAGATACGCAGTATTTT.

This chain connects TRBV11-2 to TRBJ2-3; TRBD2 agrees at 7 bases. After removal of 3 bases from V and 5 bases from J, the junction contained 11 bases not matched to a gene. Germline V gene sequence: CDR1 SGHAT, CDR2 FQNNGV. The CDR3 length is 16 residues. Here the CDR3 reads CASSFGEGGVRDTQYF. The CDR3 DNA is TGTGCCAGCAGCTTCGGGGAGGGAGGGGTAAGAGATACGCAGTATTTT.